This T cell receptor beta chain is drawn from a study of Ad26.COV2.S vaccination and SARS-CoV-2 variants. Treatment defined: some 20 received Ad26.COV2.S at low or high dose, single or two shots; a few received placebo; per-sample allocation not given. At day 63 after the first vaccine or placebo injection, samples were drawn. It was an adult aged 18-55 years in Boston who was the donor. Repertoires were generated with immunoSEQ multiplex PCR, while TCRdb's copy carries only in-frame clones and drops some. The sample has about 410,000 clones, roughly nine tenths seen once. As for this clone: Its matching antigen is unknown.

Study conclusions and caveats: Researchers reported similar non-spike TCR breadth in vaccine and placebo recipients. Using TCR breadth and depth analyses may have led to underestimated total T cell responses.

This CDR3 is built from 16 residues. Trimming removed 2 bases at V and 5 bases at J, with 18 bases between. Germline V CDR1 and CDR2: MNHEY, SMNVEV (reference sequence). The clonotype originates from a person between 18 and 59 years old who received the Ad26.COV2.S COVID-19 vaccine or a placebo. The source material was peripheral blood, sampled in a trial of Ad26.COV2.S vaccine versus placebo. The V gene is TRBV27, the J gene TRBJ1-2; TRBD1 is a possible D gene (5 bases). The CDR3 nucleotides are TGTGCCAGCAGTTTACGACAGCTCGGGGGGATTTATGGCTACACCTTC. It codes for CASSLRQLGGIYGYTF.